This T cell receptor beta chain was identified during a study of response to subunit inactivated influenza vaccine. Losses at the gene ends were 9 bases for V and 4 bases for J; bases not matched to a gene: 6. The CDR3 length is 13 residues. From germline, CDR1 is SNHLY and CDR2 FYNNEI. TCRdb re-analysed the RT-PCR reads in MiXCR, keeping a single row per CDR3 protein. The sample carries about 170,000 distinct CDR3 sequences, less than 15% recorded once. Ten or more counts support this clonotype. The sample was also linked to a second study, of T cells expressing NK-cell markers. From that study: In generating TCR beta cDNA, 5'RACE template switching with UMIs was used.

The rearrangement uses TRBV2 and TRBJ2-7, with 10 nucleotides matching TRBD1. The sample in question was CD8+ T cells sorted from PBMCs, obtained roughly 12 days after vaccination. This TCR was recovered from a man aged 45-60 years who received an inactivated influenza vaccine. The CDR3, as DNA: TGTGCCAGTAGGGACAGGGGCCCTTACGAGCAGTACTTC. It is translated as CASRDRGPYEQYF. The variable domain in full, with the rest retrieved from reference TRBV2 and TRBJ2-7, is EPEVTQTPSHQVTQMGQEVILRCVPISNHLYFYWYRQILGQKVEFLVSFYNNEISEKSEIFDDQFSVERPDGSNFTLKIRSTKLEDSAMYFCASRDRGPYEQYFGPGTRLTVT.